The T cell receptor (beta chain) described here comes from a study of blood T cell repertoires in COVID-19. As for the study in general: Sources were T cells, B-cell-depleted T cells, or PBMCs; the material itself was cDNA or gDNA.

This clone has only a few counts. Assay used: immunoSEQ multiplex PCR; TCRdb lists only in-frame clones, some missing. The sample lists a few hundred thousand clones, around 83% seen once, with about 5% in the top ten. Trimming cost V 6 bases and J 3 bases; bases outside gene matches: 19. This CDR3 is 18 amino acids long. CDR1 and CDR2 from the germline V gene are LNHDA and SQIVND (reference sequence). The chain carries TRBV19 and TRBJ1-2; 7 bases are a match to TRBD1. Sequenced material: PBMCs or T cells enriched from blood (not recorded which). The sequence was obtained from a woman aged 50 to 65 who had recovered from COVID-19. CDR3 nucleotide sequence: TGTGCCAGTAGGTTACCTAAGGGACAGCGATCTCCCCACTATGGCTACACCTTC. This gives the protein CASRLPKGQRSPHYGYTF.